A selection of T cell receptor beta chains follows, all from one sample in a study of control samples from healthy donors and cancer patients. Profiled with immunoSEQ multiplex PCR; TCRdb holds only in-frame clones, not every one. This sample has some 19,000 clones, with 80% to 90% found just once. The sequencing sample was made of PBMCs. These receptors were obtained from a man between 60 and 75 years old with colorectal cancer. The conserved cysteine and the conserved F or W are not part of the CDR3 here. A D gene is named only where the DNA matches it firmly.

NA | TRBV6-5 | ASILGGGSSHGYT
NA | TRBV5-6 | ASSPDGFKNIQY
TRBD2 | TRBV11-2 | ASSFPGTTYNEQF
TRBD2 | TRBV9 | ASSGEGTSGRPFTDTQY
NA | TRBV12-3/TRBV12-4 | ASSSMRETQY
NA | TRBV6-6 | ASIFSGAYGYT
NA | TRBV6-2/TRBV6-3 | ASSYSVRGNYGYT
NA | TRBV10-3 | AISRAGVEAF
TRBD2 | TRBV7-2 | ASSLISGLAGRTDTQY
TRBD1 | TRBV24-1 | ATSDLTGGAGGYT
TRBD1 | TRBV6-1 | ASSGSRQGAVNYGYT
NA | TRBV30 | AWSVPGQNYGYT
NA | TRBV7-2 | ASSLEGPQH
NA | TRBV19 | ASMGLLYQPQH
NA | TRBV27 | ASSPWGGWYGYT
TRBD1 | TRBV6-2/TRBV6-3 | ASSLTGGSQPQH
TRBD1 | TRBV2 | ASSDPPTGHNEKLF
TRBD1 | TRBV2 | ASSETGARQPQH
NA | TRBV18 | ATNIGGLYNEQF
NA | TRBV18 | ASSPGPAGNQPQH
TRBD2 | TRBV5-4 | AWGEGTTYNEQF
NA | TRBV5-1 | ASSPGATNEKLF
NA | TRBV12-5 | ASGSTRTSVRLAYEQY
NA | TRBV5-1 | ASSLGGVQETQY
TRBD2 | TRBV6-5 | ASAIAGASTDTQY
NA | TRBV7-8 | ASANQGISQY
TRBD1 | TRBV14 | ASSQNGDRDLYGYT
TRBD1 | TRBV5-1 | ASSRDRDSEKLF
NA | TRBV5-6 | ASSLGAATGELF
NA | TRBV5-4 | ASSFDRPSYNEQF
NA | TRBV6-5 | ASSETGARGNIQY
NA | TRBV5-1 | ASSLFNSEGRGREQY
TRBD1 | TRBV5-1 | ASSLGTGSIEDYEQY
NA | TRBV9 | ASSVDSRDIYNEQF
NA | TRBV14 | ASSQGLGFATNEKLF
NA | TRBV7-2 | ASSLASGAYNEQF